This TCR beta chain originates from a study of CD8 T cells in ankylosing spondylitis. Findings of the study overall: Before this, some motif variants had been reported in reactive arthritis synovial fluid and blood. Disease-linked clones were CD8+ and relatively rare in peripheral blood. About 8 highly homologous variants made up a TCR beta motif that seemed to typify ankylosing spondylitis blood.

MiXCR, applied by TCRdb to the 5' RACE reads, yields one record per CDR3 protein. Of 340,000 or so distinct CDR3 sequences in the sample, roughly 14% are singletons; the top ten hold 0.85% to 1.4%. Notes on this clonotype: What it binds is not known.

Germline V gene lookup returns CDR1 SEHNR and CDR2 FQNEAQ (reference sequence). V was clipped by 4 bases and J by 6 bases, with 7 bases between them. The CDR3 is 11 residues long. Sequencing used blood, either unsorted or a sorted T cell fraction (not recorded which). The V gene is TRBV7-9, the J gene TRBJ2-7; D is ambiguous. The clonotype was recovered from a male donor with ankylosing spondylitis or in good health (not recorded which). The CDR3 sequence is CASSSLSEQYF. CDR3 DNA sequence: TGTGCCAGCAGCTCCCTTTCCGAGCAGTACTTC.